This TCR beta chain was profiled in a study of response to subunit inactivated influenza vaccine. Study-level findings and limits: That few new T cells are recruited by each seasonal influenza vaccination was the authors' suggestion.

TCRdb itself ran the RT-PCR reads through MiXCR, one entry per CDR3 protein. The sample yields over 800,000 distinct CDR3 sequences, 21% seen once. This clonotype was counted only a few times. Its specificity is unknown. Between the trimmed V and J ends, which lost 6 bases and 10 bases, there was a span of 10 bases. The CDR3 is 10 amino acids. Per the germline V gene, CDR1 is DFQATT and CDR2 is SNEGSKA (reference sequence). The sequence was collected from a man in his forties or fifties who received an inactivated influenza vaccine. The chain is built from TRBV20-1 and TRBJ2-1; no clear D gene. Source: PBMCs from blood, taken around 5 days after vaccination. In nucleotides, the CDR3 is TGCAGTGCCCGACTCTGGGAGCAGTTCTTC. Protein: CSARLWEQFF.